These T cell receptor beta chains were read from a single sample in a study of brain T cells in children with intractable seizures. The repertoire was sequenced with immunoSEQ multiplex PCR; TCRdb's copy has only in-frame clones and lacks some. The sample yields tens of thousands of clones, roughly 91% seen once. The sample here was peripheral blood, taken at surgery. These receptors were taken from a boy younger than two with tuberous sclerosis and intractable seizures. CDR3s include the opening cysteine and the closing phenylalanine or tryptophan. D genes are given only for firm matches. Expanded clones get a size class; other rows say once, few or many, or leave the size out.

j_call v_call d_call clone_size cdr3_nt cdr3_aa
TRBJ1-1 TRBV4-1 - - TGCGCCAGCAGCCAAGATTGGAACACTGAAGCTTTCTTT CASSQDWNTEAFF
TRBJ2-3 TRBV27 TRBD2 once TGTGCCAGCAGTCCCCTGGATGCGGGAGTTTTGCATCAAGATACGCAGTATTTT CASSPLDAGVLHQDTQYF
TRBJ1-1 TRBV27 - - TGTGCCAGCAGTTATGGGGGTGAAGCTTTCTTT CASSYGGEAFF
TRBJ2-3 TRBV12-3/TRBV12-4 - - TGTGCCAGCCAGGGACCCATCACAGATACGCAGTATTTT CASQGPITDTQYF
TRBJ2-3 TRBV7-9 TRBD2 - TGTGCCAGCAGCTCCCTCGGACTAGCCCCAGATACGCAGTATTTT CASSSLGLAPDTQYF
TRBJ2-7 TRBV2 - - TGTGCCAGCAGTGACTTCTACCCCGAGCAGTACTTC CASSDFYPEQYF
TRBJ2-1 TRBV27 - - TGTGCCAGCAGCATGGTTCGGGGGACAGTTAACGATGAGCAGTTCTTC CASSMVRGTVNDEQFF
TRBJ1-3 TRBV25-1 - - TGTGCCAGCAGTGGATCCATTGGACCCCTACCTGGAAACACCATATATTTT CASSGSIGPLPGNTIYF
TRBJ2-3 TRBV9 TRBD1 once TGTGCCAGCAGCGTAGTAGGGACAGGGGATACGCAGTATTTT CASSVVGTGDTQYF
TRBJ1-2 TRBV5-8 TRBD1 - TGTGCCAGCAGCCACAGGGGGAGCGGCTACACCTTC CASSHRGSGYTF
TRBJ2-5 TRBV25-1 TRBD2 once TGTGCCAGCAGTATGGGGGGGGAGACCCAGTACTTC CASSMGGETQYF
TRBJ1-4 TRBV9 - - TGTGCCAGCAGCGGCGGGACAAATGAAAAACTGTTTTTT CASSGGTNEKLFF
TRBJ2-7 TRBV11-3 TRBD2 - TGTGCCAGCAGCTTAGACCCCGGGAGGTTCGACGAGCAGTACTTC CASSLDPGRFDEQYF
TRBJ1-2 TRBV30 - - TGTGCCTGGAGCGAACCCGGGAGGGGCTATGGCTACACCTTC CAWSEPGRGYGYTF
TRBJ1-1 TRBV29-1 - - TGCAGCGTCAGGGGCCTAATGAACACTGAAGCTTTCTTT CSVRGLMNTEAFF
TRBJ1-6 TRBV2 - few TGTGCCAAACAAACGGGCGTACCCGGACCCCTCCACTTT CAKQTGVPGPLHF
TRBJ1-5 TRBV7-8 - once TGTGCCAGCAGCGCCTCGGACGTTTATAGCAATCAGCCCCAGCATTTT CASSASDVYSNQPQHF
TRBJ1-3 TRBV30 - few TGTGCCTGGAGTGCAGGGAACACCATATATTTT CAWSAGNTIYF
TRBJ2-3 TRBV19 TRBD2 - TGTGCCACCAACTCCGGGACTAGCGGTTACACAGATACGCAGTATTTT CATNSGTSGYTDTQYF
TRBJ1-2 TRBV12-5 - once TGTGCTAGTGGTTTGGTACTTTCGGGTGACAGAGATAGTAACTATGGCTACACCTTC CASGLVLSGDRDSNYGYTF
TRBJ1-6 TRBV12-3/TRBV12-4 - - TGTGCCAGCAGTTTAGGGAGTTGGTCACCCCTCCACTTT CASSLGSWSPLHF
TRBJ2-7 TRBV5-1 TRBD2 - TGCGCCAGCAGCTTGGCGGAGGGACTAGCGCTCAACGAGCAGTACTTC CASSLAEGLALNEQYF
TRBJ2-7 TRBV5-4 - - TGTGCCAGCAGCAACTTAGGGGGGTCCTACGAGCAGTACTTC CASSNLGGSYEQYF
TRBJ1-3 TRBV6-5 - - TGTGCCAGCAGACCGGGTTCCAAAGGAAACACCATATATTTT CASRPGSKGNTIYF
TRBJ1-1 TRBV13 - - TGTGCCAGCAGCCTCTTGACAGTGAACACTGAAGCTTTCTTT CASSLLTVNTEAFF
TRBJ2-1 TRBV29-1 - - TGCAGCGTTGTAGGGGGGAGCAATGAGCAGTTCTTC CSVVGGSNEQFF
TRBJ2-5 TRBV24-1 TRBD2 - TGTGCCACCAGTGATAATCCGGGACTAGCGGGAGGGACCCAGTACTTC CATSDNPGLAGGTQYF
TRBJ1-5 TRBV4-1 - - TGCGCCAGCAGCCAAGTGCCGGGGGGGCGCAATCAGCCCCAGCATTTT CASSQVPGGRNQPQHF
TRBJ2-1 TRBV13 TRBD2 - TGTGCCAGCAGCCCGGGGGGTGAGCAGTTCTTC CASSPGGEQFF
TRBJ2-2 TRBV5-5 - - TGTGCCAGCACCGGGACAAGGGGGTTCTATATCACCGGGGAGCTGTTTTTT CASTGTRGFYITGELFF
TRBJ1-1 TRBV25-1 - - TGTGCCAGCAGTGAGCAGGGAGGTTTCACTGAAGCTTTCTTT CASSEQGGFTEAFF
TRBJ2-2 TRBV7-9 - - TGTGCCAGCAGCTCCTGGTCCACCGGGGAGCTGTTTTTT CASSSWSTGELFF
TRBJ2-1 TRBV5-6 - - TGTGCCAGCAGCCAAAGGACCAACAATGAGCAGTTCTTC CASSQRTNNEQFF
TRBJ1-5 TRBV6-1 - - TGTGCCAGCAGTGACCGACAGGCCGGCAATCAGCCCCAGCATTTT CASSDRQAGNQPQHF
TRBJ1-1 TRBV27 - - TGTGCCAGCAGCATCAAGGGCGGCCGAGGGACCGAAGCTTTCTTT CASSIKGGRGTEAFF
TRBJ2-3 TRBV7-6 TRBD2 - TGTGCCAGCAGCCTTGGGACTAGCGGGGGCACAGATACGCAGTATTTT CASSLGTSGGTDTQYF
TRBJ1-5 TRBV14 TRBD1 few TGTGCCAGCAGCCAAGATAGTGGGACAGGGGGCAGCAATCAGCCCCAGCATTTT CASSQDSGTGGSNQPQHF
TRBJ1-1 TRBV2 - few TGTGCCAGCAGTGATTACACCTACACTGAAGCTTTCTTT CASSDYTYTEAFF
TRBJ2-3 TRBV6-2/TRBV6-3 TRBD2 - TGTGCCAGCAGTTACGACGCAGCGGGGGACTCCACAGATACGCAGTATTTT CASSYDAAGDSTDTQYF
TRBJ2-1 TRBV7-8 - - TGTGCCAGCAGCTTAGTCGGGCGGGAGCAGTTCTTC CASSLVGREQFF
TRBJ1-2 TRBV5-1 TRBD1 - TGCGCCAGCAGCTTACAGGGGGGAACCTATGGCTACACCTTC CASSLQGGTYGYTF
TRBJ1-2 TRBV7-2 - - TGTGCCAGCAGCTTAGCCCGGGTGGTGGGGGCCACCTATGGCTACACCTTC CASSLARVVGATYGYTF
TRBJ2-5 TRBV5-1 - - TGCGCCAGCAGTCCTCGGCTTGAGACCCAGTACTTC CASSPRLETQYF
TRBJ2-2 TRBV6-4 - - TGTGCCAGCAGTGGAGGGGCCGGAGGCACCGGGGAGCTGTTTTTT CASSGGAGGTGELFF
TRBJ1-3 TRBV29-1 - - TGCAGCGTTGGAGACAGCTCTGGAAACACCATATATTTT CSVGDSSGNTIYF
TRBJ2-4 TRBV19 - - TGTGCCAGTAGTATAATCGGGAGACGATACATTCAGTACTTC CASSIIGRRYIQYF
TRBJ2-7 TRBV6-5 - - TGTGCCAGCAGTTACAACATTAGGCCCTACGAGCAGTACTTC CASSYNIRPYEQYF
TRBJ2-3 TRBV24-1 - - TGTGCCACCAGGGGGGACTCCCGCACAGATACGCAGTATTTT CATRGDSRTDTQYF
TRBJ2-7 TRBV29-1 TRBD2 - TGCAGCGTTAGCGATAGCGGGAGTTATGAGCAGTACTTC CSVSDSGSYEQYF
TRBJ1-1 TRBV7-2 - - TGTGCCAGCAGCTTCCCCCGGGGCAGGGTGAACACTGAAGCTTTCTTT CASSFPRGRVNTEAFF
TRBJ2-5 TRBV3-1/TRBV3-2 TRBD2 - TGTGCCAGCAGCCAAGGACTAGCGGCCAGGGGGGAGACCCAGTACTTC CASSQGLAARGETQYF
TRBJ2-7 TRBV27 - - TGTGCCAGCAGTTCTGGCAGGTCAATCGCCTACGAGCAGTACTTC CASSSGRSIAYEQYF
TRBJ1-1 TRBV2 - - TGTGCCAGCAGCCCCGGGAGTAGTAGCACTGAAGCTTTCTTT CASSPGSSSTEAFF
TRBJ2-3 TRBV6-1 TRBD2 - TGTGCCAGCAGTGAAACCGTAGCGGGAGGAACAGATACGCAGTATTTT CASSETVAGGTDTQYF
TRBJ2-1 TRBV7-9 - once TGTGCCAGCAGCTTAAGCTCCGGCAATGAGCAGTTCTTC CASSLSSGNEQFF